Included here is one T cell receptor (beta chain) sequence, with context. TRAV- and TRBV-specific primers were used for first-strand cDNA, which covered alpha and beta chains. TCRs underwent 15 to 25 PCR cycles of amplification with a constant-region primer and V-primer adapter. TCRdb redid the calling of the reads with MiXCR, one entry per CDR3 protein. Of 16,000 or so distinct CDR3 sequences in the sample, approximately 70% are singletons; the top ten hold 4.5% to 7%. The entry originates in a study of low-dose radiotherapy and immunotherapy resistance in tumors. Study as a whole: Patients of Cohort 1 had 0.5 Gy fractions every 2 weeks, which summed to 6.5 Gy.

Trimming took 3 bases from V and 8 from J; bases not matched to a gene: 7. The V gene's germline CDR1 is SGHVS and CDR2 FQNEAQ. The CDR3 sequence is 16 residues long. The source is a human donor with advanced metastatic prostate, ovarian, gallbladder or colorectal cancer (not recorded which). This table probably holds off-target reads from a library built for another chain. The chain employs TRBV7-8 and TRBJ2-1; 13 bases fit TRBD2. CDR3 in amino acids: CASSFTTSGGADEQFF. The DNA for the CDR3 is TGTGCCAGCAGCTTCACCACTAGCGGGGGGGCCGATGAGCAGTTCTTC. The whole variable domain, remainder taken from reference TRBV7-8 and TRBJ2-1, is GAGVSQSPRYKVAKRGQDVALRCDPISGHVSLFWYQQALGQGPEFLTYFQNEAQLDKSGLPSDRFFAERPEGSVSTLKIQRTQQEDSAVYLCASSFTTSGGADEQFFGPGTRLTVL.